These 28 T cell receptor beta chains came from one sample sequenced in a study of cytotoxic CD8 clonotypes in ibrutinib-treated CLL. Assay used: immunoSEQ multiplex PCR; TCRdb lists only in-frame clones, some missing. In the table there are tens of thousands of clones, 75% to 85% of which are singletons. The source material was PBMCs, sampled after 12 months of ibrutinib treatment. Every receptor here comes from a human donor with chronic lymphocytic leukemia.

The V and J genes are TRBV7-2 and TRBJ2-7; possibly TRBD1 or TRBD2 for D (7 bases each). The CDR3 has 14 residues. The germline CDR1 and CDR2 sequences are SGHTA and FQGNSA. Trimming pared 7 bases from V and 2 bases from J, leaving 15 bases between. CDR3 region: CASTAQGGTYEQYF. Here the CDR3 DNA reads TGTGCCAGCACCGCCCAGGGGGGGACCTACGAGCAGTACTTC.

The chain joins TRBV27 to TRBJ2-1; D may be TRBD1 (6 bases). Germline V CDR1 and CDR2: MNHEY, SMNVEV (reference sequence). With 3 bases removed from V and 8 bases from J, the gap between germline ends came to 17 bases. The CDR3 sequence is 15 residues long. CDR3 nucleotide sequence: TGTGCCAGCAGTTTTTCGGGACCGGACAGCGATGAGCAGTTCTTC. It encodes CASSFSGPDSDEQFF.

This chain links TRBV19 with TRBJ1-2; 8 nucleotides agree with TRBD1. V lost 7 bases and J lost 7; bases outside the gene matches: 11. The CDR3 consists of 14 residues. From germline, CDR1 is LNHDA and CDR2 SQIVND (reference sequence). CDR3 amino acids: CASNLGQGALGYTF. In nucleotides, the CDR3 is TGTGCCAGTAACTTGGGGCAGGGGGCTCTTGGCTACACCTTC. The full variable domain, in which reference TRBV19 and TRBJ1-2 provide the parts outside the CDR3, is DGGITQSPKYLFRKEGQNVTLSCEQNLNHDAMYWYRQDPGQGLRLIYYSQIVNDFQKGDIAEGYSVSREKKESFPLTVTSAQKNPTAFYLCASNLGQGALGYTFGSGTRLTVV.

CDR3 sequence: CASLQEANTEAFF. CDR3 nucleotide sequence: TGTGCCAGTCTACAGGAGGCTAACACTGAAGCTTTCTTT. The chain carries TRBV2 and TRBJ1-1; a possible D gene is TRBD1 (5 bases). Germline values: CDR1 SNHLY, CDR2 FYNNEI. Trimming took 9 bases from V and 2 from J, leaving 13 bases between them. This CDR3 comprises 13 residues.

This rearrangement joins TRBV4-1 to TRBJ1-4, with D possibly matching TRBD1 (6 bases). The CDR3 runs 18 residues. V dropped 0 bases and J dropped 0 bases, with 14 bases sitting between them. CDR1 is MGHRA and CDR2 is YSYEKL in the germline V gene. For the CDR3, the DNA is TGCGCCAGCAGCCAAGATTGGGGTAGGGGGGCAACTAATGAAAAACTGTTTTTT. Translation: CASSQDWGRGATNEKLFF.

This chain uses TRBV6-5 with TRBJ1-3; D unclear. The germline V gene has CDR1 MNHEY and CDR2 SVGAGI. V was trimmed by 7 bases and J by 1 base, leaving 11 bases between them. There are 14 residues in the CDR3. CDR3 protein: CASTEAVSGNTIYF. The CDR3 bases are TGTGCCAGCACCGAGGCGGTTTCTGGAAACACCATATATTTT.

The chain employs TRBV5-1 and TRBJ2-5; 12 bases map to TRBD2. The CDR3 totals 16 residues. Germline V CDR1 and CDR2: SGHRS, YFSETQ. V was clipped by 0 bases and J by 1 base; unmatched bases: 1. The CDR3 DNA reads TGCGCCAGCAGCTTGGTGGGACTAGCGGGCCAAGAGACCCAGTACTTC. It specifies CASSLVGLAGQETQYF.

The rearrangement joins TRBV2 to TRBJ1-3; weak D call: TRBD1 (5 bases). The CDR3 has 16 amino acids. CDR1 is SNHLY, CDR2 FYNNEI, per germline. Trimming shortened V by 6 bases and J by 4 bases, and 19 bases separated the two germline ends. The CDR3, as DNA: TGTGCCAGCAGCCGAGACAGTTTAGGGGCCGGAAACACCATATATTTT. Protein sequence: CASSRDSLGAGNTIYF.

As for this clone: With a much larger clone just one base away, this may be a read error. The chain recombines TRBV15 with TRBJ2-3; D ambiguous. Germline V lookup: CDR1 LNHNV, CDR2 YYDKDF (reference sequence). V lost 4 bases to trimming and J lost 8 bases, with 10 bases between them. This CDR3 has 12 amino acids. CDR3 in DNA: TGTGCCACCAGCAAAGATGCAGGTACGCAGTATTTT. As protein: CATSKDAGTQYF.

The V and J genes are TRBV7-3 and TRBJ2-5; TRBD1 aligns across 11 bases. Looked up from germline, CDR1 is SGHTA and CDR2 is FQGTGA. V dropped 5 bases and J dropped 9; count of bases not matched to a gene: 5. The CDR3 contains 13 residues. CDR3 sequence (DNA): TGTGCCAGCAGCCCAGGGACAGGGGGGGCCCAGTACTTC. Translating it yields CASSPGTGGAQYF.

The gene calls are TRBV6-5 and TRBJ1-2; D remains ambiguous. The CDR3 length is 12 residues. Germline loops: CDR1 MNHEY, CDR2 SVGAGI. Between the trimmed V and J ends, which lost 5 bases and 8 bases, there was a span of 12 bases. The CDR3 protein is CASSPGPTGYTF. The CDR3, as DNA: TGTGCCAGCAGTCCCGGGCCCACCGGCTACACCTTC.

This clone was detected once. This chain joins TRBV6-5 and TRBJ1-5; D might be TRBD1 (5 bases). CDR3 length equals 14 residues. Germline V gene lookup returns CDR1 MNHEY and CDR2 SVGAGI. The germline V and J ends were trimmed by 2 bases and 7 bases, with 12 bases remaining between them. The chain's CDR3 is CASSYGGAGQPQHF. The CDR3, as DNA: TGTGCCAGCAGTTACGGGGGTGCAGGGCAGCCCCAGCATTTT.

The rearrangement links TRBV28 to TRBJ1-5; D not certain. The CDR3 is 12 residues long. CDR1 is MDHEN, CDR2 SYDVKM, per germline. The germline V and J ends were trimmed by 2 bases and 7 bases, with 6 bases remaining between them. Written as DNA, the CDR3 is TGTGCCAGCAGTTTAGACGGGCAGCCCCAGCATTTT. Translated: CASSLDGQPQHF. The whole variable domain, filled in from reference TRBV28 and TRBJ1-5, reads DVKVTQSSRYLVKRTGEKVFLECVQDMDHENMFWYRQDPGLGLRLIYFSYDVKMKEKGDIPEGYSVSREKKERFSLILESASTNQTSMYLCASSLDGQPQHFGDGTRLSIL.

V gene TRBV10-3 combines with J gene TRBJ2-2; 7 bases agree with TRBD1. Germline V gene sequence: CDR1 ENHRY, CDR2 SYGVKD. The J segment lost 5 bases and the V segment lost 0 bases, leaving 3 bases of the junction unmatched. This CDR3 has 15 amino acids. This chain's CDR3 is CAISESGQSTGELFF. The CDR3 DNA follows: TGTGCCATCAGTGAGTCGGGACAGAGTACCGGGGAGCTGTTTTTT.

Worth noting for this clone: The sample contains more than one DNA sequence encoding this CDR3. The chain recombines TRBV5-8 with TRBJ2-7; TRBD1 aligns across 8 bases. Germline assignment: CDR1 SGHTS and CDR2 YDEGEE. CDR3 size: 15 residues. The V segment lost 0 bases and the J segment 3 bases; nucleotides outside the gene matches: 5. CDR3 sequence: CASSLAGTGLYEQYF. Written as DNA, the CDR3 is TGTGCCAGCAGCTTGGCAGGGACAGGCCTCTACGAGCAGTACTTC.

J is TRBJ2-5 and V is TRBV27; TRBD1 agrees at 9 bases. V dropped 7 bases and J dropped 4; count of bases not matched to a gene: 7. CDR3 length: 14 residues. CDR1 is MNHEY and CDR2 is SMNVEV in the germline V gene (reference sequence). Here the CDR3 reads CASTTGTGRETQYF. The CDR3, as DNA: TGTGCCAGCACTACCGGGACAGGGCGAGAGACCCAGTACTTC.

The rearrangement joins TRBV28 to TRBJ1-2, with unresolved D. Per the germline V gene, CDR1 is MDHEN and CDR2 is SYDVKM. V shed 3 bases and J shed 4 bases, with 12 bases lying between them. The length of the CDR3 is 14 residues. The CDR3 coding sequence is TGTGCCAGCAGTTTTTGGCACCGCGGCTATGGCTACACCTTC. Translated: CASSFWHRGYGYTF.

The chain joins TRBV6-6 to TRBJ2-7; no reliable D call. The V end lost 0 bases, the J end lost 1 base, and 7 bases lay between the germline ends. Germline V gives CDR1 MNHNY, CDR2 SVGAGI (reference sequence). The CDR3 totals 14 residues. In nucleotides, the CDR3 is TGTGCCAGCAGTTACTCTCAGCCATCCTACGAGCAGTACTTC. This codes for CASSYSQPSYEQYF.

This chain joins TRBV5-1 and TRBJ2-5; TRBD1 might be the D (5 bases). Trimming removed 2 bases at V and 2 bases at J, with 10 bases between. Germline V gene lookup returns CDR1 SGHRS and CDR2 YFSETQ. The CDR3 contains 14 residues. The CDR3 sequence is CASSFQGQQETQYF. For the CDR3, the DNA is TGCGCCAGCAGCTTCCAGGGCCAACAAGAGACCCAGTACTTC.

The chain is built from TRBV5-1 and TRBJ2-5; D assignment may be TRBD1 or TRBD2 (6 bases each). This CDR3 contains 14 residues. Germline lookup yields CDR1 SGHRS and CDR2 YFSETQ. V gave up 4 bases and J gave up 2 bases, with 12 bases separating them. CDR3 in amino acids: CASSPGGMQETQYF. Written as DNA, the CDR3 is TGCGCCAGCAGCCCCGGGGGCATGCAAGAGACCCAGTACTTC.

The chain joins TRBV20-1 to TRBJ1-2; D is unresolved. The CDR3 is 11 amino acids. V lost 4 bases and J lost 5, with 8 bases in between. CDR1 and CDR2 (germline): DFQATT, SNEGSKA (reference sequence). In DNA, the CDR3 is TGCAGTGCTAAGGTGGAGTATGGCTACACCTTC. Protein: CSAKVEYGYTF.

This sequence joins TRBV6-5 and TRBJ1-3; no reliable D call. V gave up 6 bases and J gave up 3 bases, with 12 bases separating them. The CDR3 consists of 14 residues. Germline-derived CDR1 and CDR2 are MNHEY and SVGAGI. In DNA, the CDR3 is TGTGCCAGCAGGCAGGAGTTTGTTGGAAACACCATATATTTT. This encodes CASRQEFVGNTIYF.

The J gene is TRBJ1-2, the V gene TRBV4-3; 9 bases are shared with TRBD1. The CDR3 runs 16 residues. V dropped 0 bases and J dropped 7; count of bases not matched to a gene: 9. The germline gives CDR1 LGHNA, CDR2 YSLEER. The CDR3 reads CASSQDLGTGSGGYTF. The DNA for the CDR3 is TGCGCCAGCAGCCAAGACCTCGGGACAGGGTCGGGTGGCTACACCTTC.

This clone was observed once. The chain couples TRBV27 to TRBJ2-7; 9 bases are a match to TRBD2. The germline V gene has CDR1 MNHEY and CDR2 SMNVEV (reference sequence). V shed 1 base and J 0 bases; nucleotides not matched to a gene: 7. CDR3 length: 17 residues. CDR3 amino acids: CASSLLWREGGSYEQYF. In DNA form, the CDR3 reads TGTGCCAGCAGTTTATTATGGCGGGAGGGAGGCTCCTACGAGCAGTACTTC.

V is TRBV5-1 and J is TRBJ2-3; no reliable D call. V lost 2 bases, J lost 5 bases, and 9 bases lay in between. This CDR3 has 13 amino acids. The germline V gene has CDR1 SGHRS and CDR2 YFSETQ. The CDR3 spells CASSFPQKDTQYF. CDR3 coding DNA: TGCGCCAGCAGCTTCCCACAGAAAGATACGCAGTATTTT.

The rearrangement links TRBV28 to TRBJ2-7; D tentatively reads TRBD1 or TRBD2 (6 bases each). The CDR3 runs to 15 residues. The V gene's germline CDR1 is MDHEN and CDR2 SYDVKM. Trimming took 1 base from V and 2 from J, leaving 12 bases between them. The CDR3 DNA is TGTGCCAGCAGTTTATACGGGGGCCCCACCTACGAGCAGTACTTC. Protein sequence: CASSLYGGPTYEQYF.

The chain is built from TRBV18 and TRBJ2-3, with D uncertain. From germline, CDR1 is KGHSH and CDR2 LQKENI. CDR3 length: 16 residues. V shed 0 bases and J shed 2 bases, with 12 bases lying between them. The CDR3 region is CASSPPMGRLTDTQYF. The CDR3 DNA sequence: TGTGCCAGCTCACCACCGATGGGCCGACTCACAGATACGCAGTATTTT.

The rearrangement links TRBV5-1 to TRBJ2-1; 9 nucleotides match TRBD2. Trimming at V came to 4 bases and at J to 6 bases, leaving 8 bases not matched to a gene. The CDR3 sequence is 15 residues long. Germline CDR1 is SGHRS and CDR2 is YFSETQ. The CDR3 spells CASSPRLADLNEQFF. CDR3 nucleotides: TGCGCCAGCAGCCCGAGACTAGCGGACCTCAATGAGCAGTTCTTC.